These T cell receptor beta chains were read from a single sample in a study of T cell repertoires in cytomegalovirus infection. TCRdb re-called the reads through MiXCR, storing one row per CDR3 protein. The sample contains about 500,000 distinct CDR3 sequences, 33% of which appear only once. These receptors have no identified antigens. The sequences come from cultured PBMCs, collected from culture after CMV antigen stimulation. These TCRs come from a human donor in good health (CMV status not recorded). Some clones in this sample may be carry-over from other donors' samples. CDR3s include the opening cysteine and the closing phenylalanine or tryptophan. A D gene is named only where the DNA matches it firmly. The size field is filled for only some rows; it gives once, few, many or a size class.

v_call	clone_size	j_call	d_call	cdr3_aa	cdr3_nt
TRBV11-3	NA	TRBJ2-5	NA	CASREILGDQETQYF	TGTGCCAGCAGGGAAATACTAGGGGACCAAGAGACCCAGTACTTC
TRBV27	NA	TRBJ2-2	TRBD1	CASRIQGTNTGELFF	TGTGCCAGCAGGATACAGGGGACGAACACCGGGGAGCTGTTTTTT
TRBV7-8	many	TRBJ1-5	TRBD1	CASSTSGTGGAGNQPQHF	TGTGCCAGCAGCACATCCGGGACAGGGGGCGCGGGCAATCAGCCCCAGCATTTT
TRBV7-2	many	TRBJ1-3	NA	CASSFAGSGNTIYF	TGTGCCAGCAGCTTCGCGGGCTCTGGAAACACCATATATTTT
TRBV5-5	few	TRBJ2-3	NA	CASSLEVDTQYF	TGTGCCAGCAGCTTGGAGGTAGATACGCAGTATTTT
TRBV7-2	NA	TRBJ1-5	NA	CASSSFHPSNQPQHF	TGTGCCAGCAGCTCATTTCACCCTAGCAATCAGCCCCAGCATTTT
TRBV6-2/TRBV6-3	once	TRBJ2-7	TRBD2	CASRLAGVPSYEQYF	TGTGCCAGCAGGCTAGCGGGAGTCCCCTCCTACGAGCAGTACTTC
TRBV6-5	NA	TRBJ2-2	NA	CASSEGRLTNTGELFF	TGTGCCAGCAGTGAAGGCAGGCTCACGAACACCGGGGAGCTGTTTTTT
TRBV19	NA	TRBJ2-1	TRBD2	CASSALTGTRSYNEQFF	TGTGCCAGTAGTGCCCTGACCGGGACTAGGTCCTACAATGAGCAGTTCTTC
TRBV28	few	TRBJ2-5	NA	CASSTMGRYQETQYF	TGTGCCAGCAGCACTATGGGCAGGTACCAAGAGACCCAGTACTTC
TRBV6-1	NA	TRBJ1-2	TRBD1	CASSSRDRELYGYTF	TGTGCCAGCAGCTCCCGGGACAGAGAGCTCTATGGCTACACCTTC
TRBV19	NA	TRBJ2-3	TRBD1	CASSVGQVTDTQYF	TGTGCCAGTAGCGTTGGACAGGTCACAGATACGCAGTATTTT
TRBV11-1	NA	TRBJ1-2	NA	CASSSHRTSPNYGYTF	TGTGCCAGCAGCTCCCATCGCACCAGCCCTAACTATGGCTACACCTTC
TRBV7-8	NA	TRBJ1-6	NA	CASSLIWAGDSPLHF	TGTGCCAGCAGCTTAATCTGGGCCGGCGATTCACCCCTCCACTTT
TRBV28	NA	TRBJ2-7	TRBD2	CASSSGLAGGTYEQYF	TGTGCCAGCAGTTCGGGACTAGCGGGCGGTACCTACGAGCAGTACTTC
TRBV7-9	NA	TRBJ2-5	TRBD2	CASSLVLAGGTVETQYF	TGTGCCAGCAGCTTAGTGCTAGCGGGAGGTACGGTAGAGACCCAGTACTTC
TRBV7-9	many	TRBJ2-3	TRBD2	CASSYDYPRVTSGGRTDTQYF	TGTGCCAGCAGCTACGATTACCCGCGTGTAACTAGCGGAGGCCGCACAGATACGCAGTATTTT
TRBV11-3	NA	TRBJ2-5	NA	CASSYDTGRETQYF	TGTGCCAGCAGCTATGACACGGGCCGGGAGACCCAGTACTTC
TRBV28	NA	TRBJ2-7	TRBD2	CASSLRLAGYYEQYF	TGTGCCAGCAGTTTAAGGCTAGCGGGATACTACGAGCAGTACTTC
TRBV6-2/TRBV6-3	NA	TRBJ2-3	NA	CASSYSTTDTQYF	TGTGCCAGCAGTTACTCGACCACCGATACGCAGTATTTT
TRBV7-6	NA	TRBJ2-3	TRBD1	CASSLSDRDNYF	TGTGCCAGCAGCTTAAGTGACAGGGATAATTATTTT
TRBV5-4	once	TRBJ1-1	NA	CASSLLQGQHTEAFF	TGTGCCAGCAGCTTACTACAGGGTCAGCACACTGAAGCTTTCTTT
TRBV6-6	few	TRBJ1-2	NA	CASSPYQESYGYTF	TGTGCCAGCAGCCCCTACCAAGAGAGCTATGGCTACACCTTC